Listed here is a single TCR beta chain. These data are taken from a study of blood T cell repertoires in COVID-19. Study information: Acute and convalescent COVID-19 specimens originated in the United States, Italy and Spain. PBMCs, B-cell-depleted T cells, or T cells provided the cDNA or gDNA that made up the material.

Per the authors' pipeline: Nucleated cell counts were estimated from reference gene primer amplification. Clones were sequenced by immunoSEQ multiplex PCR, and TCRdb holds only the in-frame ones, with some missing. That table gives V, J and clone size, and the DNA gave D and trimming. In the table there are more than 45,000 clones, approximately 90% of which are singletons. This CDR3 region has 12 residues. Germline V gene lookup returns CDR1 SGHTA and CDR2 FQGTGA. V gave up 5 bases and J gave up 10 bases, with 11 bases separating them. Source material: peripheral blood. The chain combines TRBV7-3 with TRBJ2-2; D not resolved. The receptor was isolated from a woman in her 70s with active COVID-19. The CDR3 nucleotides are TGTGCCAGCAGCCCTCAGTCCGAGGAGCTGTTTTTT. It encodes CASSPQSEELFF.